The rows below give T cell receptor beta chains drawn from one sample of a study of cytomegalovirus exposure and HLA in healthy donors. The repertoire was sequenced with immunoSEQ multiplex PCR; TCRdb's copy has only in-frame clones and lacks some. This table holds 84,000 or so clones, approximately 60% found once. Material for sequencing was PBMCs. The receptors shown here come from a young woman in good health and CMV-seropositive. Each CDR3 is given without its conserved first and last residue.

j_call	v_call	cdr3_aa
TRBJ2-7	TRBV6-5	ASSYPGYEQY
TRBJ1-5	TRBV6-5	ASSYTGNQPQH
TRBJ2-3	TRBV12-5	ASGPGLAGLTDTQY
TRBJ2-4	TRBV6-1	ASSSMTGGENIQY
TRBJ1-2	TRBV18	ASSPGTNWGYGYT
NA	TRBV28	ASSSSYEQY
TRBJ1-3	TRBV7-7	ASSPGQGGNTIY
TRBJ2-7	TRBV7-2	ASSPLPGQGSYEQY
TRBJ2-4	TRBV28	ASSLRAGPSESFH
TRBJ2-7	TRBV28	ASRRRASGTSYEQY
TRBJ1-1	TRBV2	ASSRSGQGQVHTEAF
TRBJ1-1	TRBV19	ASSVSPPGQGVTEAF
TRBJ1-2	TRBV6-4	ASSESGGSYGYT
TRBJ2-7	TRBV13	ASSLGDRDRHEQY
TRBJ2-6	TRBV7-2	ASSPPGGYGANVLT
TRBJ1-2	TRBV28	ASSLFRGGYGYT
TRBJ1-1	TRBV7-9	ASSLGLAGADTEAF
TRBJ1-1	TRBV11-1	ASSPRTGAEAF
TRBJ1-2	TRBV6-5	ASSYSWQASNGYT
TRBJ1-1	TRBV19	AVKSTGNTEAF
TRBJ1-6	TRBV5-1	ASSLDSGRAEGSPLH
TRBJ1-2	TRBV29-1	SVEQTGVGYP
TRBJ2-7	TRBV7-9	ASSPTGNSYEQY
TRBJ2-1	TRBV18	ASSPQLRAGGPEQF
TRBJ1-2	TRBV5-6	ASSPRGTGKFHGYT
TRBJ1-4	TRBV7-6	ASSLHMTGVEKLF
TRBJ1-2	TRBV11-3	ASSSRGDYGYT
TRBJ2-7	TRBV18	ASSPPGDGEQY
TRBJ1-2	TRBV10-2	ASGTGTAPVDGYT
TRBJ1-2	TRBV7-9	ASSFSGDDGYT
TRBJ2-7	TRBV5-1	ASRGGPSSYEQY
TRBJ2-7	TRBV6-5	ASSYIAGTQYEQY
TRBJ1-2	TRBV18	ASWGLGGYT